The rows below give T cell receptor beta chains drawn from one sample of a study of blood T cell repertoires in COVID-19. TCRdb's table, derived via immunoSEQ multiplex PCR, lists solely in-frame clones and lacks some. In the table there are around 300,000 clones, 85% to 90% of which are singletons. Sequenced: peripheral blood. The receptor set was obtained from a woman aged 25 to 45 with COVID-19, enrolled during active disease. Each CDR3 is given with its conserved first and last residue. The D gene is left open where the match is weak. The listing skips clone size in some rows; elsewhere it reads once, few, many or a size class.

v_call	d_call	clone_size	j_call	cdr3_aa	cdr3_nt
TRBV24-1	TRBD1	NA	TRBJ2-1	CATSAQTGTEQFF	TGTGCCACCAGTGCGCAGACAGGGACTGAGCAGTTCTTC
TRBV2	TRBD2	NA	TRBJ2-1	CASRRTSGIYNEQFF	TGTGCCAGCAGAAGGACTAGCGGGATATACAATGAGCAGTTCTTC
TRBV28	NA	NA	TRBJ1-2	CASSSGQNYGYTF	TGTGCCAGCAGCTCCGGACAGAACTATGGCTACACCTTC
TRBV11-2	TRBD2	NA	TRBJ2-3	CASSLVGASGRGDTQYF	TGTGCCAGCAGCTTAGTCGGGGCTAGCGGGAGGGGAGATACGCAGTATTTT
TRBV6-1	NA	NA	TRBJ1-5	CASSEQNIRYSNQPQHF	TGTGCCAGCAGTGAACAGAACATACGTTATAGCAATCAGCCCCAGCATTTT
TRBV5-4	NA	NA	TRBJ1-2	CASRSDSLGGYTF	TGTGCCAGCAGATCGGACAGTCTGGGCGGCTACACCTTC
TRBV7-8	NA	NA	TRBJ2-7	CASSLAPNTRALEQYF	TGTGCCAGCAGCTTAGCACCCAATACTAGAGCCCTCGAGCAGTACTTC
TRBV24-1	NA	NA	TRBJ2-7	CATSDMTENTYEQYF	TGTGCCACCAGTGACATGACAGAGAATACATACGAGCAGTACTTC
TRBV7-2	NA	NA	TRBJ1-4	CASSPRGGRANEKLFF	TGTGCCAGCAGCCCTCGGGGGGGAAGGGCTAATGAAAAACTGTTTTTT
TRBV9	NA	NA	TRBJ1-3	CASSVGPGLSGNTIYF	TGTGCCAGCAGCGTAGGCCCGGGACTCTCTGGAAACACCATATATTTT
TRBV4-1	TRBD2	NA	TRBJ2-1	CASSQPGLAIGNEQFF	TGCGCCAGCAGCCAACCTGGACTAGCGATAGGCAATGAGCAGTTCTTC
TRBV30	TRBD1	NA	TRBJ2-3	CAWSVDRGGTDTQYF	TGTGCCTGGAGTGTGGACAGGGGAGGCACAGATACGCAGTATTTT
TRBV24-1	NA	NA	TRBJ2-1	CATSDPRQGQRQFF	TGTGCCACCAGTGACCCCCGGCAGGGACAAAGACAGTTCTTC
TRBV2	TRBD2	few	TRBJ2-7	CASRARLAGGPTLYEQYF	TGTGCCAGCAGAGCCCGACTAGCGGGAGGGCCTACCCTATACGAGCAGTACTTC
TRBV5-4	NA	NA	TRBJ1-1	CASSHDRTNTEAFF	TGTGCCAGCAGCCACGACAGGACGAACACTGAAGCTTTCTTT
TRBV2	TRBD2	NA	TRBJ2-1	CASSVRLAYDEQFF	TGTGCCAGCAGTGTGAGACTAGCTTACGATGAGCAGTTCTTC
TRBV2	NA	NA	TRBJ2-5	CASRSDSQETQYF	TGTGCCAGCAGGTCCGACAGCCAAGAGACCCAGTACTTC
TRBV28	TRBD2	once	TRBJ2-1	CASSFRASGRAFSYNEQFF	TGTGCCAGCAGTTTTCGGGCTAGCGGGAGGGCCTTCTCCTACAATGAGCAGTTCTTC
TRBV7-8	NA	once	TRBJ2-2	CASSRSRDQDTGELFF	TGTGCCAGCAGCCGAAGTAGAGACCAGGACACCGGGGAGCTGTTTTTT
TRBV25-1	NA	NA	TRBJ2-3	CASSEYFLEGDTDTQYF	TGTGCCAGCAGTGAATATTTCCTAGAGGGGGACACAGATACGCAGTATTTT
TRBV6-5	TRBD2	NA	TRBJ2-7	CASRTSGTYEQYF	TGTGCCAGCAGAACTAGCGGAACCTACGAGCAGTACTTC
TRBV20-1	NA	NA	TRBJ1-1	CSAREGPSAFF	TGCAGTGCTAGAGAGGGCCCCTCGGCTTTCTTT
TRBV2	NA	NA	TRBJ2-1	CATLTANFFSSYNEQFF	TGTGCCACCTTGACAGCGAACTTCTTCAGCTCCTACAATGAGCAGTTCTTC
TRBV6-6	NA	NA	TRBJ2-5	CASSYAGQETQYF	TGTGCCAGCAGTTACGCGGGTCAAGAGACCCAGTACTTC
TRBV7-9	TRBD1	NA	TRBJ1-1	CASSPDRTNTEAFF	TGTGCCAGCTCGCCGGACAGGACGAACACTGAAGCTTTCTTT
TRBV19	TRBD1	NA	TRBJ2-2	CATRDGTGAGELFF	TGTGCCACCAGAGATGGGACAGGGGCCGGGGAGCTGTTTTTT
TRBV5-6	TRBD2	NA	TRBJ2-5	CASSSRLAGGPRETQYF	TGTGCCAGCAGCTCCCGACTAGCGGGAGGGCCTAGGGAGACCCAGTACTTC
TRBV5-1	TRBD1	NA	TRBJ2-2	CASSERQGANTGELFF	TGCGCCAGCAGCGAACGACAGGGGGCGAACACCGGGGAGCTGTTTTTT
TRBV7-2	NA	NA	TRBJ2-5	CATRQGGETQYF	TGTGCCACCCGACAGGGAGGAGAGACCCAGTACTTC
TRBV19	NA	NA	TRBJ2-7	CASTPSARGNEQYF	TGTGCCAGTACTCCCTCGGCGAGAGGGAACGAGCAGTACTTC
TRBV11-2	TRBD1	NA	TRBJ1-2	CASSETGRYGYTF	TGTGCCAGCAGCGAGACAGGGCGCTATGGCTACACCTTC
TRBV3-1/TRBV3-2	NA	NA	TRBJ2-7	CASSQQGRSYEQYF	TGTGCCAGCAGCCAACAGGGGCGCTCCTACGAGCAGTACTTC
TRBV5-8	NA	NA	TRBJ1-5	CASSSAGRRGPQPQHF	TGTGCCAGCAGCTCAGCCGGGAGGAGGGGACCTCAGCCCCAGCATTTT
TRBV19	NA	NA	TRBJ1-4	CASSPNQGSTNEKLFF	TGTGCCAGTAGTCCCAACCAGGGGTCAACTAATGAAAAACTGTTTTTT
TRBV7-6	TRBD1	NA	TRBJ1-6	CASSRDRGPSYNSPLHF	TGTGCCAGCAGCCGGGACAGAGGCCCCTCCTATAATTCACCCCTCCACTTT
TRBV7-2	TRBD1	NA	TRBJ1-2	CASSLAHRQGGGGYTF	TGTGCCAGCAGCTTAGCCCACCGACAGGGTGGCGGTGGCTACACCTTC
TRBV5-4	NA	NA	TRBJ2-7	CASSLGGLTYEQYF	TGTGCCAGCAGCTTGGGCGGACTAACCTACGAGCAGTACTTC
TRBV14	TRBD2	NA	TRBJ2-7	CASSQAGGSHEQYF	TGTGCCAGCAGCCAAGCTGGCGGGAGTCACGAGCAGTACTTC
TRBV30	TRBD1	NA	TRBJ1-6	CAWSVSGDSSPLHF	TGTGCCTGGAGTGTGTCGGGGGACAGTTCACCCCTCCACTTT
TRBV7-9	NA	NA	TRBJ2-2	CASSLGALGGKGTGELFF	TGTGCCAGCAGCTTAGGGGCCCTTGGCGGGAAGGGCACCGGGGAGCTGTTTTTT
TRBV10-3	NA	NA	TRBJ2-7	CAISEGVRTYEQYF	TGTGCCATCAGTGAAGGGGTCAGAACTTACGAGCAGTACTTC
TRBV10-2	NA	NA	TRBJ2-4	CASTLDSRENIQYF	TGCGCCAGCACCCTCGACAGTAGGGAAAACATTCAGTACTTC
TRBV14	TRBD2	NA	TRBJ2-1	CASSGTRARYNEQFF	TGTGCCAGCAGCGGGACTAGAGCTAGGTACAATGAGCAGTTCTTC
TRBV6-6	NA	NA	TRBJ2-1	CASSYSVRSYNEQFF	TGTGCCAGCAGTTACTCTGTCCGCTCCTACAATGAGCAGTTCTTC
TRBV5-5	TRBD2	NA	TRBJ2-7	CASSLEGGRAAYEQYF	TGTGCCAGCAGCTTGGAGGGCGGGAGGGCCGCCTACGAGCAGTACTTC